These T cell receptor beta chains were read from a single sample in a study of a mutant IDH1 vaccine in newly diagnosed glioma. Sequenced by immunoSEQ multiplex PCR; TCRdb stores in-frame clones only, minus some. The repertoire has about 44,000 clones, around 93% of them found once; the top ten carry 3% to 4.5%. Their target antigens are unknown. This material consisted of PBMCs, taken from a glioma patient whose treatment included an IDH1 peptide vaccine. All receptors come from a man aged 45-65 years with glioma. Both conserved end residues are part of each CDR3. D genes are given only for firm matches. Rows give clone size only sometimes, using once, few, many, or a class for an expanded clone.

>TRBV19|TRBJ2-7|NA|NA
CASSIERGSYEQYF
TGTGCCAGTAGTATAGAGAGGGGGTCCTACGAGCAGTACTTC
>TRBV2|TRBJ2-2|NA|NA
CASRGGQTPGELFF
TGTGCCAGCAGGGGAGGCCAGACCCCCGGGGAGCTGTTTTTT
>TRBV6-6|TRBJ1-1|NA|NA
CASSAQGAFF
TGTGCCAGCAGCGCACAGGGAGCTTTCTTT
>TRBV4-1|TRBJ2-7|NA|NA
CASSQPIAGDEQYF
TGCGCCAGCAGCCAACCTATTGCAGGGGACGAGCAGTACTTC
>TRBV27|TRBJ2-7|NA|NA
CASSFLVSDEQYF
TGTGCCAGCAGTTTTCTGGTCAGCGACGAGCAGTACTTC
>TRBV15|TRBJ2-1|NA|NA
CATSRGAGGNEQFF
TGTGCCACCAGCAGGGGGGCCGGGGGCAATGAGCAGTTCTTC
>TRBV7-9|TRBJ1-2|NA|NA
CASSLDRANYGYTF
TGTGCCAGCAGCTTAGACCGAGCTAACTATGGCTACACCTTC
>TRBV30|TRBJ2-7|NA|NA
CAWTNSYEQYF
TGTGCCTGGACAAACAGCTACGAGCAGTACTTC
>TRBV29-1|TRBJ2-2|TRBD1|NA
CSAGTGGTGELFF
TGCAGCGCCGGGACAGGGGGCACCGGGGAGCTGTTTTTT
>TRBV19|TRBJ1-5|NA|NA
CASSIVYRANQPQHF
TGTGCCAGTAGTATAGTATACAGGGCAAATCAGCCCCAGCATTTT
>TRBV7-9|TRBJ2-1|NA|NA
CASSLGGAHLRFF
TGTGCCAGCAGCTTAGGCGGGGCCCACCTACGGTTCTTC
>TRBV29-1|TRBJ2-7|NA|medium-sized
CSVEGSSYEQYF
TGCAGCGTTGAAGGGAGCTCCTACGAGCAGTACTTC
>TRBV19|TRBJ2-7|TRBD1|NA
CASSIRGQDYEQYF
TGTGCCAGTAGTATCCGAGGACAGGACTACGAGCAGTACTTC
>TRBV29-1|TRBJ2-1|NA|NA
CSAPDGRTPNEQFF
TGCAGCGCCCCCGACGGACGGACCCCCAATGAGCAGTTCTTC
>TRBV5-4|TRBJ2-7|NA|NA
CASSSGVTYEQYF
TGTGCCAGCAGCTCCGGAGTAACCTACGAGCAGTACTTC
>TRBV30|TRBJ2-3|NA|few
CATIYRGWTQYF
TGTGCTACGATTTATCGGGGTTGGACGCAGTATTTT
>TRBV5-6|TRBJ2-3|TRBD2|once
CAGASGGAPDTQYF
TGTGCCGGGGCTAGCGGGGGGGCTCCGGATACGCAGTATTTT
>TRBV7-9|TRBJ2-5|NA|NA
CASSLVRTEETQYF
TGTGCCAGCAGCTTAGTAAGGACAGAAGAGACCCAGTACTTC
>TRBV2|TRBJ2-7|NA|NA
CASSVNRAYEQYF
TGTGCCAGCAGTGTTAACAGAGCCTACGAGCAGTACTTC
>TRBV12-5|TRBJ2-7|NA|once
CASGLPGPTSWEQYF
TGTGCTAGTGGTTTGCCGGGTCCCACTTCGTGGGAGCAGTACTTC